Described below is a single T cell receptor beta chain sequence and its context. The sample originates from a study of metastatic and nonmetastatic thyroid tumors. No treatment had been given to any patient before thyroid surgery. CDR3 length: 14 amino acids. Looked up from germline, CDR1 is SEHNR and CDR2 is FQNEAQ (reference sequence). V trimming: 4 bases; J trimming: 0 bases; junction bases outside the gene matches: 2. Using MiXCR, TCRdb re-called clones from the PCR reads. The sample holds under 95,000 clones; about 12% are singletons and the top ten take roughly 10%. The sequence was collected from a female donor with papillary thyroid cancer or a benign thyroid nodule (not recorded which). Some clones in this sample may be carry-over from other donors' samples. The sample taken for sequencing was blood. The chain is built from TRBV7-9 and TRBJ2-7; TRBD1 matches at 8 bases. The CDR3 here is CASSSGQGSYEQYF. For the CDR3, the DNA is TGTGCCAGCAGCTCAGGACAGGGCTCCTACGAGCAGTACTTC. Variable domain in full (rest from reference TRBV7-9 and TRBJ2-7): DTGVSQNPRHKITKRGQNVTFRCDPISEHNRLYWYRQTLGQGPEFLTYFQNEAQLEKSRLLSDRFSAERPKGSFSTLEIQRTEQGDSAMYLCASSSGQGSYEQYFGPGTRLTVT.